The clone carrying this TCR beta chain was recorded many times. Listed TCR primers, together with previously described methods, were used for the bulk TCR libraries. TCRdb fed the PCR reads into MiXCR, producing one record per CDR3 protein. The table lists 400,000 to 600,000 distinct CDR3 sequences, about a fifth of them singletons. The record originates from a study of molecular identifiers for immune sequencing clone quantification. Study as a whole: RNA, taken in replicates from about 21,000 or 97,000 naive CD8 cells, was split five ways, with four sequenced.

Sequencing libraries of naive CD8 cells derived from around 20,000 to 1,000,000 sorted cells with 10%, 30% or 50% RNA. This receptor was taken from a human donor in good health. Some libraries in this study had Jurkat cell RNA spiked in. Sequencing input: naive CD8+ T cells from blood, with Jurkat cell RNA spiked in. Indicated subset: FACS-sorted CD8+CD4-CCR7+CD45RA+ naive T cells.

The CDR3 DNA follows: TGTGCCACCAGCCCCACCGGGACAGTAAACACTGAAGCTTTCTTT. This translates into CATSPTGTVNTEAFF. The chain recombines TRBV15 with TRBJ1-1; 7 bases map to TRBD1. Germline loops: CDR1 LNHNV, CDR2 YYDKDF (reference sequence). J gave up 2 bases and V 5 bases, and 8 bases lay outside the gene matches. The CDR3 has 15 residues.